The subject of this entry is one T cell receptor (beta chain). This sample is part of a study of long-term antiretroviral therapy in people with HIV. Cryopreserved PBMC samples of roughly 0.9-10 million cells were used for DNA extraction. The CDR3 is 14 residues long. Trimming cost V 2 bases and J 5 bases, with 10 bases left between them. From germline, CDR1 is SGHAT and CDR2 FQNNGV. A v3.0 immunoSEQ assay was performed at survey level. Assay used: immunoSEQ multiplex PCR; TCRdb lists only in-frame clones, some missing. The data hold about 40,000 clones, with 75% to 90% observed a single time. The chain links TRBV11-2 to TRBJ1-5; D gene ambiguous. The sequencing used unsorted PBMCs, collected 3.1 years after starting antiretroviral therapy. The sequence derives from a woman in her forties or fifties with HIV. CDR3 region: CASSLLRVYQPQHF. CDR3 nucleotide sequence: TGTGCCAGCAGCTTACTTAGGGTCTATCAGCCCCAGCATTTT.